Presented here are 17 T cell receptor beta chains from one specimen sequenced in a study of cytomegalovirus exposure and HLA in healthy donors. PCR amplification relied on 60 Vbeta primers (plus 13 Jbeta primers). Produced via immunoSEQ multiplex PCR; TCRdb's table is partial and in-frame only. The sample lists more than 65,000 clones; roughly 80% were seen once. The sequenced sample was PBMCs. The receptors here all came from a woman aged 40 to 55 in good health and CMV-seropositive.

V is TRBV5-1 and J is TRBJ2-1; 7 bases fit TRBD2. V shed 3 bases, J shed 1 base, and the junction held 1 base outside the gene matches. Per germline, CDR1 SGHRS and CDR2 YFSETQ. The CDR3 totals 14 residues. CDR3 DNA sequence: TGCGCCAGCAGCTGGCGGGAGTCCTACAATGAGCAGTTCTTC. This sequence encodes CASSWRESYNEQFF.

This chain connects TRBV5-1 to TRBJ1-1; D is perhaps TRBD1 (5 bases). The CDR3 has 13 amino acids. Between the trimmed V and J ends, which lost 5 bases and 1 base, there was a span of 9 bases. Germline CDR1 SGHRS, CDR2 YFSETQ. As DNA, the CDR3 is TGCGCCAGCAGGGACACGAGGAACACTGAAGCTTTCTTT. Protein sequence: CASRDTRNTEAFF.

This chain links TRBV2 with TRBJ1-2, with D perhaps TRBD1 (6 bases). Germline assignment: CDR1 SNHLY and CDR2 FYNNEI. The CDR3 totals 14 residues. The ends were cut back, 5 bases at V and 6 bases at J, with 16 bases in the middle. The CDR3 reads CASSRLQGRNGYTF. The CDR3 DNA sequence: TGTGCCAGCAGTCGCTTACAGGGTAGGAATGGCTACACCTTC.

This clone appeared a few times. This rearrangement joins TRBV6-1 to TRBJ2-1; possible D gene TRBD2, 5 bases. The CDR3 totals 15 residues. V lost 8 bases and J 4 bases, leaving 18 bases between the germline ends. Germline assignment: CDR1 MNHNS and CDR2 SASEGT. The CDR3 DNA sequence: TGTGCCAGCCGTGTGTCGCGCCGAGGGTACAATGAGCAGTTCTTC. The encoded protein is CASRVSRRGYNEQFF.

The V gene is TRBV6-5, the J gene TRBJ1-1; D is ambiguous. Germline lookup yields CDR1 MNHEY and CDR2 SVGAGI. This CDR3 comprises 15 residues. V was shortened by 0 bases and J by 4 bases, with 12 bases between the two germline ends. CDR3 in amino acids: CASSYSGQAATEAFF. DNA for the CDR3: TGTGCCAGCAGTTACTCTGGGCAGGCTGCCACTGAAGCTTTCTTT.

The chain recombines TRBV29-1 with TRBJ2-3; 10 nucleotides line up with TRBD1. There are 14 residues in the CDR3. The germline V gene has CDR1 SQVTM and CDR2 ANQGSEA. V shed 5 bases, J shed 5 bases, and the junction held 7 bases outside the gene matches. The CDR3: CSVSRQGARDTQYF. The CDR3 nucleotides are TGCAGCGTTTCAAGACAGGGGGCGAGAGATACGCAGTATTTT.

CDR3 in amino acids: CASSQIINYGYTF. DNA for the CDR3: TGCGCCAGCAGCCAAATAATAAACTATGGCTACACCTTC. The rearrangement links TRBV4-1 to TRBJ1-2; D remains unclear. The V gene lost 2 bases and the J gene lost 2 bases, with 6 bases spanning the gap. The germline CDR1 and CDR2 sequences are MGHRA and YSYEKL. The CDR3 extends over 13 amino acids.

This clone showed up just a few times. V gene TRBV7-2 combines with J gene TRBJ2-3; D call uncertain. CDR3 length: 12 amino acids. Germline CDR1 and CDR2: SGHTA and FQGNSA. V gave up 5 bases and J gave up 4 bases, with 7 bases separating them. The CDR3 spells CASSTDPDTQYF. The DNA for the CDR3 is TGTGCCAGCAGCACTGATCCAGATACGCAGTATTTT.

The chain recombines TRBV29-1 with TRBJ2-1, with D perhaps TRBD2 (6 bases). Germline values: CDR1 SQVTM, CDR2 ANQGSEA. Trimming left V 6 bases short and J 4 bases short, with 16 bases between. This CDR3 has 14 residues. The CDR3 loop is CSVQLSGGYNEQFF. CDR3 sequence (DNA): TGCAGCGTCCAACTTAGCGGAGGTTACAATGAGCAGTTCTTC.

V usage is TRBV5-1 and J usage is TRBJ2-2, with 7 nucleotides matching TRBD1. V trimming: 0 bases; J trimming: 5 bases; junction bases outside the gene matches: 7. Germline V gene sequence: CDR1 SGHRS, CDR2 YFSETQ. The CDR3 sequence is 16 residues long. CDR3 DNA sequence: TGCGCCAGCAGCTTGGTCGTGACAGGGTCTACCGGGGAGCTGTTTTTT. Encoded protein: CASSLVVTGSTGELFF.

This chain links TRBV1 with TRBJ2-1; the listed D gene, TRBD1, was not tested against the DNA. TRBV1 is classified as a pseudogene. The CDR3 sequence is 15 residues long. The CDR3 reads CTSSLGRGSPNEQFF. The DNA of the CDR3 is TGCACCAGCAGCCTAGGTAGGGGAAGTCCCAATGAGCAGTTCTTC.

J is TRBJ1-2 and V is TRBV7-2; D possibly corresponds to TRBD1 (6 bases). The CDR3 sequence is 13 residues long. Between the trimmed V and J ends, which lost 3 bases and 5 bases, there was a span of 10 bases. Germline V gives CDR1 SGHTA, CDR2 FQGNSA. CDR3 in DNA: TGTGCCAGCAGCTTCGACAGGACGTATGGCTACACCTTC. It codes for CASSFDRTYGYTF.

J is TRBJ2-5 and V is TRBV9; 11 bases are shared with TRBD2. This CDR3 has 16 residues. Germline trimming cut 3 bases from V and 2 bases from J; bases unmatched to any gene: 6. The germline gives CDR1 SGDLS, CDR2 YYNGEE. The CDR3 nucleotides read TGTGCCAGCAGCGCTCACGGGACTAGCGGACAAGAGACCCAGTACTTC. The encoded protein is CASSAHGTSGQETQYF.

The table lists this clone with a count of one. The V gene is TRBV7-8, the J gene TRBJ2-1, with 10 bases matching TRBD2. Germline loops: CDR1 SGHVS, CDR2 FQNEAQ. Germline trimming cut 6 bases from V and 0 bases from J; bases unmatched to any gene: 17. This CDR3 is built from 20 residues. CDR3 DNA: TGTGCCAGCAGTAGGGGACCGGGACTAGCGTCCAGGAGCTCCTACAATGAGCAGTTCTTC. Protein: CASSRGPGLASRSSYNEQFF.

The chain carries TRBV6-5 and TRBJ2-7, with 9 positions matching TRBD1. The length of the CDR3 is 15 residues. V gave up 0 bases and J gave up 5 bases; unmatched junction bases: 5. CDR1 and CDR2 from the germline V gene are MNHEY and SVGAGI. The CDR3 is CASSYSGTGRDEQYF. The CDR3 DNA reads TGTGCCAGCAGTTACTCCGGGACAGGGAGAGACGAGCAGTACTTC.

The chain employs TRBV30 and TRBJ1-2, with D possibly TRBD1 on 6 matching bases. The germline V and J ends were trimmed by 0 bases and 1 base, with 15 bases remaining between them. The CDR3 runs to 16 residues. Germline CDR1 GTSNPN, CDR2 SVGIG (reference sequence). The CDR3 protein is CAWSVPGDIRNYGYTF. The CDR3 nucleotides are TGTGCCTGGAGTGTACCCGGGGACATCCGTAACTATGGCTACACCTTC. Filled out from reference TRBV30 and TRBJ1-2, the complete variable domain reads SQTIHQWPATLVQPVGSPLSLECTVEGTSNPNLYWYRQAAGRGLQLLFYSVGIGQISSEVPQNLSASRPQDRQFILSSKKLLLSDSGFYLCAWSVPGDIRNYGYTFGSGTRLTVV.

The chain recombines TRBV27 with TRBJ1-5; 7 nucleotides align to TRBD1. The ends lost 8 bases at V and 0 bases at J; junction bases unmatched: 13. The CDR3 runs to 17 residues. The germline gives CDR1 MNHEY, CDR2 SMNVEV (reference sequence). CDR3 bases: TGTGCCAGCGCGACGACAGGGACTTTCTATAGCAATCAGCCCCAGCATTTT. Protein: CASATTGTFYSNQPQHF.